Each of the 13 T cell receptor beta chains below was sequenced from the same sample in a study of cytomegalovirus exposure and HLA in healthy donors. PCR involved 60 Vbeta and 13 Jbeta primers. Sequencing was performed with immunoSEQ multiplex PCR; in TCRdb, only in-frame clones are kept and a portion is missing. This sample has fewer than 250,000 clones, with roughly 75% found just once. The sample consisted of PBMCs. The source of these receptors is a woman in her twenties or thirties in good health and CMV-seronegative.

Note on this clone: A junction end diverges from the germline sequence, so it may reflect a read error. This chain uses TRBV7-2 with TRBJ2-7; unclear D gene. Germline V gene sequence: CDR1 SGHTA, CDR2 FQGNSA. This CDR3 contains 18 residues. CDR3 nucleotide sequence: TGTGCCATCAGCCTAATCCTGGGCCCTCACAGTTTCTCCTACGAGCAGTACTTC. It translates to CAISLILGPHSFSYEQYF.

The chain uses TRBV7-3 and TRBJ2-3; D perhaps matches TRBD2 (7 bases). This CDR3 comprises 15 residues. Germline assignment: CDR1 SGHTA and CDR2 FQGTGA. The ends were cut back, 3 bases at V and 3 bases at J, with 13 bases in the middle. The CDR3 reads CASSFAGAGTDTQYF. The CDR3 DNA reads as TGTGCCAGCAGCTTCGCGGGGGCGGGGACAGATACGCAGTATTTT.

This clone occurred a few times. The rearrangement links TRBV6-1 to TRBJ1-4; TRBD1 agrees at 8 bases. This CDR3 has 15 residues. V lost 1 base and J lost 8; bases outside the gene matches: 6. Germline loops: CDR1 MNHNS, CDR2 SASEGT. The chain's CDR3 is CASSEVAGGEEKLFF. The CDR3 bases are TGTGCCAGCAGTGAAGTTGCAGGGGGCGAGGAAAAACTGTTTTTT.

The V gene is TRBV5-6, the J gene TRBJ2-1; D unclear. V dropped 0 bases and J dropped 13 bases, with 8 bases sitting between them. Germline values: CDR1 SGHDT, CDR2 YYEEEE. The length of the CDR3 is 11 residues. The DNA for the CDR3 is TGTGCCAGCAGCTTGGAAGAGGCCCAGTTCTTC. This encodes CASSLEEAQFF.

The chain has TRBV5-4 and TRBJ2-1, with TRBD2 as a possible D gene (5 bases). The CDR3 has 18 amino acids. V dropped 6 bases and J dropped 0 bases, with 22 bases sitting between them. Per the germline V gene, CDR1 is SGHNT and CDR2 is YYREEE (reference sequence). Here the CDR3 reads CASTPRVAGMVSYNEQFF. CDR3 nucleotide sequence: TGTGCCAGCACCCCGAGGGTGGCGGGTATGGTCTCCTACAATGAGCAGTTCTTC.

This rearrangement joins TRBV15 to TRBJ2-2, with unresolved D. Trimming cost V 3 bases and J 3 bases, with 11 bases left between them. This CDR3 has 15 amino acids. The germline V gene has CDR1 LNHNV and CDR2 YYDKDF (reference sequence). The chain's CDR3 is CATSRVGLDTGELFF. In DNA form, the CDR3 reads TGTGCCACCAGCAGGGTCGGTTTGGACACCGGGGAGCTGTTTTTT.

This chain connects TRBV6-5 to TRBJ2-2; 10 positions agree with TRBD2. Germline CDR1 is MNHEY and CDR2 is SVGAGI. The length of the CDR3 is 15 residues. V was clipped by 4 bases and J by 3 bases; unmatched bases: 2. The chain's CDR3 is CASSLAGGYTGELFF. Here the CDR3 DNA reads TGTGCCAGCAGTTTAGCGGGGGGTTACACCGGGGAGCTGTTTTTT.

In this sample, this clone turned up a few times. The genes are TRBV2 and TRBJ1-5, with a weak D call TRBD1 (5 bases). CDR1 SNHLY and CDR2 FYNNEI come from the germline V gene. The length of the CDR3 is 15 residues. Trimming left V 3 bases short and J 0 bases short, with 9 bases between. CDR3 protein: CASSEQGHSNQPQHF. For the CDR3, the DNA is TGTGCCAGCAGTGAGCAGGGCCATAGCAATCAGCCCCAGCATTTT.

This clone has only a few counts. The genes are TRBV7-9 and TRBJ2-1; 9 positions match TRBD1. The CDR3 runs to 14 residues. V trimming: 10 bases; J trimming: 3 bases; junction bases outside the gene matches: 7. CDR1 SEHNR and CDR2 FQNEAQ come from the germline V gene (reference sequence). The CDR3 protein is CAIPGQGHYNEQFF. In DNA, the CDR3 is TGTGCCATCCCGGGACAGGGTCACTACAATGAGCAGTTCTTC.

This clone was counted between two and nine times. The chain is built from TRBV2 and TRBJ1-4; 9 bases match TRBD1. There are 14 residues in the CDR3. J was trimmed by 8 bases and V by 6 bases; bases with no gene match: 7. Germline CDR1 SNHLY, CDR2 FYNNEI. The CDR3: CASRLTGGIEKLFF. In nucleotides, the CDR3 is TGTGCCAGCAGGTTGACAGGGGGGATAGAAAAACTGTTTTTT.

The J gene is TRBJ2-7, the V gene TRBV5-1; tentatively, D is TRBD2 (5 bases). The CDR3 length is 12 residues. Germline CDR1 and CDR2: SGHRS and YFSETQ. Trimming pared 0 bases from V and 7 bases from J, leaving 8 bases between. CDR3 amino acids: CASSLAGGEQYF. The CDR3 DNA is TGCGCCAGCAGCTTGGCCGGAGGAGAGCAGTACTTC.

The chain uses TRBV27 and TRBJ1-6, with D possibly being TRBD1 (6 bases). CDR3 size: 14 residues. The V and J ends lost 6 bases and 13 bases respectively, with 19 bases between them. Germline V lookup: CDR1 MNHEY, CDR2 SMNVEV (reference sequence). CDR3 loop: CASSPGSGGPPLHF. The CDR3 DNA follows: TGTGCCAGCAGCCCTGGCTCGGGGGGGCCGCCCCTCCACTTT.

The chain recombines TRBV9 with TRBJ1-1; the D is unclear. Germline values: CDR1 SGDLS, CDR2 YYNGEE. Deletions cut 0 bases from V and 6 bases from J, with 12 bases between. This CDR3 region has 14 residues. This CDR3 is CASSVGSGRSEAFF. As DNA, the CDR3 is TGTGCCAGCAGCGTAGGCAGCGGCAGGTCTGAAGCTTTCTTT.